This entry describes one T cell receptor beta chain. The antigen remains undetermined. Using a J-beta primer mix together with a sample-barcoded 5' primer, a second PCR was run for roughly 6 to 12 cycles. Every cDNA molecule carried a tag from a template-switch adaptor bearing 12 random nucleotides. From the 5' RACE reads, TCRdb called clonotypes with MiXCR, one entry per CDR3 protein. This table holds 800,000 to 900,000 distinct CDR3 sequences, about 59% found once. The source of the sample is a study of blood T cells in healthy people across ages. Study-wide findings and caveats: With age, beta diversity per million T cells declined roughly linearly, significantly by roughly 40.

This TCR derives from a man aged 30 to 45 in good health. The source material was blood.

The CDR3 protein is CAGAPPGGRGDTQYF. The DNA of the CDR3 is TGTGCCGGGGCCCCCCCCGGGGGGAGAGGAGATACGCAGTATTTT. V is TRBV6-1 and J is TRBJ2-3; TRBD2 agrees at 7 bases. The CDR3 is 15 amino acids. V gave up 11 bases and J gave up 5 bases; unmatched junction bases: 16. Germline-derived CDR1 and CDR2 are MNHNS and SASEGT.